This T cell receptor (beta chain) stems from a study of T cells in Graves' hyperthyroidism and ophthalmopathy. Germline V gene sequence: CDR1 DFQATT, CDR2 SNEGSKA (reference sequence). The CDR3 runs 14 residues. Trimming took 2 bases from V and 3 from J, leaving 11 bases between them. The source material, RNA transcripts, was used to amplify TCR beta CDR3 regions. TCR CDR3 underwent first-round RT-PCR with the HTBI primer set. TCRdb ran MiXCR on the multiplex PCR reads and lists one entry per CDR3 protein. The data show under 700,000 distinct CDR3 sequences, 40% to 55% seen once. This clonotype showed up just a few times. Antigen unknown. Diagnosis rested on symptoms, serum thyroxine and TRAb, thyroid ultrasound, and orbital computed tomography. General observations from the study: Among clonotypes expanded in thyroid above 0.001, most were also found in blood. Classification by a 13 V-J model distinguished ophthalmopathy from stable hyperthyroidism.

The genes are TRBV20-1 and TRBJ1-5; D is uncertain. The source is a woman aged 18-29 years with Graves' hyperthyroidism. The sequenced sample consisted of peripheral blood or thyroid tissue (not recorded which). Written as DNA, the CDR3 is TGCAGTGCTAGACACCCCCGGGCCAATCAGCCCCAGCATTTT. It encodes CSARHPRANQPQHF.